This TCR beta chain appears in the sequencing data of a study of OX40 agonist ivuxolimab in advanced cancers. The study, taken as a whole, reports: Doses of 0.1 to 3.0 mg/kg were accompanied by clonal expansion of CD4+ and CD8+ blood T cells by week 6. In general, CD8+ T cells held more expanded clones than CD4+ did, on average.

With respect to this clone: The antigen is undetermined.

Peripheral blood came from all dose cohorts at three timepoints. TCRdb's table, derived via immunoSEQ multiplex PCR, lists solely in-frame clones and lacks some. The data contain about 59,000 clones, around 82% of them singletons. Trimming cost V 5 bases and J 7 bases, with 17 bases left between them. This CDR3 spans 15 amino acids. CDR1 and CDR2 from the germline V gene are SGHTA and FQGNSA. This specimen was CD4+ or CD8+ T cells sorted from blood, taken in a trial of the OX40 agonist ivuxolimab. The rearrangement uses TRBV7-2 and TRBJ1-4; a weak D match, TRBD1 (6 bases). This clonotype originated in an adult with an advanced solid tumor such as melanoma, head and neck, liver or kidney cancer. CDR3 nucleotide sequence: TGTGCCAGCAGCCCCCAGGGGTTAGTAGGTGAAAAACTGTTTTTT. It codes for CASSPQGLVGEKLFF. Based on the CDR3 plus reference TRBV7-2 and TRBJ1-4, the full variable domain is GAGVSQSPSNKVTEKGKDVELRCDPISGHTALYWYRQSLGQGLEFLIYFQGNSAPDKSGLPSDRFSAERTGGSVSTLTIQRTQQEDSAVYLCASSPQGLVGEKLFFGSGTQLSVL.